This TCR beta chain appears in the sequencing data of a study of blood T cell repertoires in COVID-19. At the level of the study: Both acute and convalescent COVID-19 samples were obtained from the United States, Italy and Spain. From T cells, B-cell-depleted T cells, or PBMCs came the material, which was cDNA or gDNA.

Per the study methods: The assay estimated nucleated cells by amplifying reference gene primers. Clones were read by immunoSEQ multiplex PCR, and TCRdb kept only the in-frame ones, dropping some. That table furnishes V, J and clone size, whereas the DNA furnished D and trimming. The sample lists about 190,000 clones; roughly 78% were seen once. Deletions cut 3 bases from V and 2 bases from J, with 8 bases between. The germline V gene has CDR1 SNHLY and CDR2 FYNNEI. The CDR3 has 13 amino acids. This clone was recorded a few times. The rearrangement links TRBV2 to TRBJ2-7; possibly TRBD1 for D (5 bases). Input material: peripheral blood. The clonotype was recovered from a woman aged 80 or over with active or convalescent COVID-19. Here the CDR3 DNA reads TGTGCCAGCAGTGACAGGGAAGCCTACGAGCAGTACTTC. Translated: CASSDREAYEQYF.